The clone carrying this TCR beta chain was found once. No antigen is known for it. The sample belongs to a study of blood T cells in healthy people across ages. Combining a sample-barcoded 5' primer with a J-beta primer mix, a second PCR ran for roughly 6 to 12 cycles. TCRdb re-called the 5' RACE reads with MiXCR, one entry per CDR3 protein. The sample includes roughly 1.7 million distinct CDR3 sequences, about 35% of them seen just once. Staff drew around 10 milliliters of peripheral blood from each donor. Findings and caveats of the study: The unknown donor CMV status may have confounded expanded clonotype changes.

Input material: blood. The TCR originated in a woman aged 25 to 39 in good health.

The CDR3 spells CSAPPPGLGLAGQDTQYF. CDR3 DNA: TGCAGTGCCCCCCCCCCGGGACTCGGGCTAGCGGGGCAGGATACGCAGTATTTT. The chain has TRBV20-1 and TRBJ2-3; 9 bases map to TRBD2. Germline V lookup: CDR1 DFQATT, CDR2 SNEGSKA (reference sequence). The CDR3 loop spans 18 amino acids. V gave up 6 bases and J gave up 6 bases; unmatched junction bases: 22.